The 10 T cell receptor beta chains listed next were all sequenced from one sample in a study of T cell clones after liver transplantation. The protocol was immunoSEQ multiplex PCR, while the TCRdb copy is restricted to in-frame clones and leaves out a portion. The profile shows 7,000 or so clones, roughly 70% of them singletons. The sequencing here drew on CD8+ T cells from blood, taken before liver transplant. The receptors shown here come from a human donor who received a liver transplant.

By proportion, this clone is medium-sized. The V call is TRBV7-9, the J call TRBJ2-7; 7 bases align to TRBD2. This CDR3 region has 14 residues. J lost 3 bases, V lost 0 bases, and 2 bases had no gene match. The germline gives CDR1 SEHNR, CDR2 FQNEAQ (reference sequence). CDR3 amino acids: CASSLAGGDYEQYV. For the CDR3, the DNA is TGTGCCAGCAGCTTAGCGGGAGGGGACTACGAGCAGTACGTC.

The chain couples TRBV6-5 to TRBJ1-2; 9 bases align to TRBD1. Germline V gene sequence: CDR1 MNHEY, CDR2 SVGAGI. The CDR3 totals 14 residues. J lost 3 bases, V lost 6 bases, and 5 bases had no gene match. For the CDR3, the DNA is TGTGCCAGCAGACCCGGACAGGGGTACTATGGCTACACCTTC. Translation: CASRPGQGYYGYTF.

The CDR3 spells CASSLGLYNEQFF. The CDR3 DNA reads as TGTGCCAGCAGCTTAGGTCTGTACAATGAGCAGTTCTTC. This sequence joins TRBV7-2 and TRBJ2-1; D not resolved. The CDR3 has 13 residues. Germline V CDR1 and CDR2: SGHTA, FQGNSA. Trimming left V 1 base short and J 4 bases short, with 5 bases between.

The chain links TRBV13 to TRBJ2-5; D is possibly TRBD2 (6 bases). V shed 5 bases and J shed 2 bases, with 18 bases lying between them. The V gene's germline CDR1 is PRHDT and CDR2 FYEKMQ (reference sequence). CDR3 size: 16 residues. The CDR3, as DNA: TGTGCCAGCAGCCATTGGGGGACGGGGGTGCAAGAGACCCAGTACTTC. It yields the protein CASSHWGTGVQETQYF.

The chain links TRBV13 to TRBJ2-7, with TRBD1 identical over 7 bases. In germline, CDR1 is PRHDT, CDR2 FYEKMQ (reference sequence). After removal of 5 bases from V and 4 bases from J, the junction contained 8 bases not matched to a gene. This CDR3 has 14 residues. CDR3 amino acids: CASSQGQNEYEQYF. The CDR3 DNA reads TGTGCCAGCAGCCAGGGACAGAATGAATACGAGCAGTACTTC.

The chain uses TRBV29-1 and TRBJ2-1, with a weak D call TRBD2 (5 bases). Between the trimmed V and J ends, which lost 5 bases and 6 bases, there was a span of 8 bases. The germline V gene encodes CDR1 SQVTM and CDR2 ANQGSEA. CDR3 length: 11 residues. The CDR3: CSVSRGNEQFF. CDR3 nucleotide sequence: TGCAGCGTTTCCCGGGGCAATGAGCAGTTCTTC.

The rearrangement uses TRBV13 and TRBJ1-1; D ambiguous. Trimming took off 5 bases at V and 1 base at J, with 8 bases between the two ends. Germline V gene data show CDR1 as PRHDT and CDR2 as FYEKMQ (reference sequence). The CDR3 has 13 amino acids. CDR3 sequence (DNA): TGTGCCAGCAGCCGAGACCGGAACACTGAAGCTTTCTTT. Protein: CASSRDRNTEAFF.

V and J are TRBV5-6 and TRBJ1-5, with TRBD1 matching over 9 bases. This CDR3 has 13 residues. Germline CDR1 SGHDT, CDR2 YYEEEE. Trimming removed 4 bases from V and 10 bases from J; junction bases left unmatched: 6. The CDR3 is CASSPGTGIPQHF. The CDR3 DNA reads as TGTGCCAGCAGCCCCGGGACAGGGATCCCCCAGCATTTT.

This clone was observed once. The chain couples TRBV7-9 to TRBJ2-1; 8 nucleotides match TRBD2. CDR1 and CDR2 from the germline V gene are SEHNR and FQNEAQ (reference sequence). This CDR3 is built from 14 residues. J gave up 7 bases and V 5 bases, and 7 bases lay outside the gene matches. The CDR3 DNA reads as TGTGCCAGCAGCACAACCTCTAGCGGGAATGAGCAGTTCTTC. This encodes CASSTTSSGNEQFF.

Written as DNA, the CDR3 is TGTGCCAGCAGTGCACAGGGCATGGACACTGAAGCTTTCTTT. This sequence encodes CASSAQGMDTEAFF. The chain joins TRBV2 to TRBJ1-1; D may be TRBD1 (6 bases). Germline V gene lookup returns CDR1 SNHLY and CDR2 FYNNEI. The CDR3 length is 14 residues. The V and J ends lost 4 bases and 3 bases respectively, with 12 bases between them.